The T cell receptor (beta chain) described here comes from a study of T cells after yellow fever vaccination. Study-level points and caveats: Secondary responses were weaker yet peaked faster, day 5 versus 15.

MiXCR, applied by TCRdb to the 5' RACE reads, yields one record per CDR3 protein. The top ten clones hold around 17% of a sample with a few hundred thousand distinct CDR3 sequences, around 7% of them seen once. This CDR3 has 19 residues. In germline, CDR1 is MNHEY, CDR2 SMNVEV (reference sequence). The J segment lost 8 bases and the V segment lost 6 bases, leaving 18 bases of the junction unmatched. This clonotype has just a few counts. Its antigen is undetermined. The clonotype was recovered from a man younger than 35 who received the YFV17D yellow fever vaccine. The source was PBMCs, collected approximately 40 days after the first yellow fever vaccination. The rearrangement uses TRBV27 and TRBJ2-1; 14 bases line up with TRBD2. CDR3 sequence reads: CASRARGLAGEPPLDEQFF. CDR3 nucleotide sequence: TGTGCCAGCAGAGCCCGGGGACTAGCGGGGGAACCTCCCCTCGATGAGCAGTTCTTC.